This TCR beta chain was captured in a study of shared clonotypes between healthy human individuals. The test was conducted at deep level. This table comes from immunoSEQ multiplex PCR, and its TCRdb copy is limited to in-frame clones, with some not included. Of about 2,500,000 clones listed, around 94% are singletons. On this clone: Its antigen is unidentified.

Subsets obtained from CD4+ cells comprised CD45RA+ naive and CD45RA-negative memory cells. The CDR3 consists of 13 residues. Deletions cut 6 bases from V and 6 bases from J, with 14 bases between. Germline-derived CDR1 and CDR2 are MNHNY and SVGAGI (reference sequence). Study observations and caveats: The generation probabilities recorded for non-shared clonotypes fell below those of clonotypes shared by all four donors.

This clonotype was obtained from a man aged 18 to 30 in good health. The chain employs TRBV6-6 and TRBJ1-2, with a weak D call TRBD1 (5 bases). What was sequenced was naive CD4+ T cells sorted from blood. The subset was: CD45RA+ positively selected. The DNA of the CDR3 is TGTGCCAGCAGAATGGGACTGTCCGATGGCTACACCTTC. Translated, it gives CASRMGLSDGYTF.